One TCR beta chain is described in this entry. Its specificity is not known. CDR1 and CDR2 (germline): MNHNS, SASEGT. CDR3 size: 17 residues. Trimming left V 7 bases short and J 0 bases short, with 21 bases between. The data were taken from a study of T cells after yellow fever vaccination. Regarding the study as a whole: Compared with primary, the secondary response was weaker and peaked at day 5, not 15. Clones from primary vaccination mostly reappeared after the booster (around 96% CD4, around 90% CD8).

They built TCR cDNA with 5'RACE template switching, a step that put in a universal primer site and UMIs. TCRdb fed the 5' RACE reads into MiXCR, producing one record per CDR3 protein. This sample has about 58,000 distinct CDR3 sequences, with approximately 7.7% found just once. The V gene is TRBV6-1, the J gene TRBJ1-2; D might be TRBD1 (5 bases). The sequence came from a man between 18 and 29 years old who received the YFV17D yellow fever vaccine. Here the sequenced sample was CD8+ T cells sorted from PBMCs, taken on the day of the first yellow fever vaccination. The CDR3, as DNA: TGTGCCAGCACCTCCGAGGGGTCAGCAGCAGCTAACTATGGCTACACCTTC. Protein sequence: CASTSEGSAAANYGYTF.